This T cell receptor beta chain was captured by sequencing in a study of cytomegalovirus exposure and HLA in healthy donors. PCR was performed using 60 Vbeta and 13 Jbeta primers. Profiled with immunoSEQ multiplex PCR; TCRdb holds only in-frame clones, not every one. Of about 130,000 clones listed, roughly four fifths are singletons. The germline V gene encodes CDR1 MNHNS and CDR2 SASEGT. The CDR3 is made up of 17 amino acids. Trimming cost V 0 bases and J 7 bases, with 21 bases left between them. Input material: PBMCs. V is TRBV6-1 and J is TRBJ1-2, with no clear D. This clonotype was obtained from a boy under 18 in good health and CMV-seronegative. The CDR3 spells CASSEALWELQVPGYTF. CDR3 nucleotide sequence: TGTGCCAGCAGTGAAGCGCTATGGGAGCTGCAGGTCCCTGGCTACACCTTC.